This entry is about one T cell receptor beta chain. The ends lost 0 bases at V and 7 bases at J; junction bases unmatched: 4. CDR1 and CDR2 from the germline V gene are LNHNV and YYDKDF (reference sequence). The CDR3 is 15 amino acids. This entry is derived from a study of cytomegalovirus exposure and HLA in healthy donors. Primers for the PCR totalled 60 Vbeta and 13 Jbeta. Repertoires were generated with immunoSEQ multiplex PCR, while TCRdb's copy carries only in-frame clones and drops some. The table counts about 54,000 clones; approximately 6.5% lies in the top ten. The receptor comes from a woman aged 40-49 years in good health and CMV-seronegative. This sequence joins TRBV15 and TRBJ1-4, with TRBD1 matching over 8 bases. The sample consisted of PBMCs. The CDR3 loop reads CATSRERTGPEKLFF. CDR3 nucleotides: TGTGCCACCAGCAGAGAGCGGACAGGGCCTGAAAAACTGTTTTTT.